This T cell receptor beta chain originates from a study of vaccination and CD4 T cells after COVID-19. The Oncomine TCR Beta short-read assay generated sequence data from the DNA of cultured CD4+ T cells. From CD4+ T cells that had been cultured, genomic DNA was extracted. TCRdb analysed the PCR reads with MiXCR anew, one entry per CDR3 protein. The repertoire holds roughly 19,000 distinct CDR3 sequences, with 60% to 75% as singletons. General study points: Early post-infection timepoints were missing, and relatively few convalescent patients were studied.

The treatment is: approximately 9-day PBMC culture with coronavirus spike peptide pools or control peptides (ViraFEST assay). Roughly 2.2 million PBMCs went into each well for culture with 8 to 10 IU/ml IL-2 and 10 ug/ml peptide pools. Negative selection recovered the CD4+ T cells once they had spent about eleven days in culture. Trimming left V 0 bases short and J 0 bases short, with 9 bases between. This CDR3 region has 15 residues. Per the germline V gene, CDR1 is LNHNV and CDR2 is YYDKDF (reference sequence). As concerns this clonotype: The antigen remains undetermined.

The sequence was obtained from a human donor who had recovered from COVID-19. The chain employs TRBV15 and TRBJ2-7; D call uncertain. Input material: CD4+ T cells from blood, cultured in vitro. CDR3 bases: TGTGCCACCAGCAGAGATCAACAGAGCTCCTACGAGCAGTACTTC. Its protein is CATSRDQQSSYEQYF.